Each of the 18 T cell receptor beta chains below was sequenced from the same sample in a study of tumor-infiltrating lymphocytes in localized non-small cell lung cancer. The table came from immunoSEQ multiplex PCR; TCRdb's copy has only in-frame clones and leaves some out. The sample includes several thousand clones, 81% of them seen just once. Sequences were obtained from uninvolved lung tissue not adjacent to the tumor. These receptors all come from a human donor with non-small cell lung cancer.

This clone has only one observation. V is TRBV5-1 and J is TRBJ2-1, with 8 bases lining up with TRBD1. The CDR3 length is 17 residues. Germline V lookup: CDR1 SGHRS, CDR2 YFSETQ. Unmatched junction bases numbered 11, after V lost 0 bases and J lost 6 bases. CDR3 sequence (DNA): TGCGCCAGCAGCTTGGCCGTCGTTAGGACAGGGATCAATGAGCAGTTCTTC. This translates into CASSLAVVRTGINEQFF.

In its sample, this clone was seen a few times. Other DNA sequences from this sample encode an identical CDR3 as well. The CDR3 loop reads CASSDRMNTEAFF. CDR3 bases: TGTGCCAGCAGTGACCGCATGAACACTGAAGCTTTCTTT. This chain joins TRBV6-4 and TRBJ1-1, with D hard to call. Germline values: CDR1 MRHNA, CDR2 SNTAGT. The CDR3 is 13 residues long. Trimming shortened V by 2 bases and J by 0 bases, and 4 bases separated the two germline ends.

The rearrangement uses TRBV7-2 and TRBJ2-7; D assignment may be TRBD1 or TRBD2 (5 bases each). V lost 8 bases and J lost 6, with 11 bases in between. CDR1 is SGHTA and CDR2 is FQGNSA in the germline V gene. The CDR3 sequence is 11 residues long. The CDR3 sequence: CASGLGVEQYF. The CDR3 nucleotides read TGTGCCAGCGGACTGGGGGTCGAGCAGTACTTC.

V and J are TRBV5-8 and TRBJ2-2, with D perhaps TRBD2 (6 bases). V lost 3 bases and J 7 bases, leaving 16 bases between the germline ends. The CDR3 has 15 amino acids. In germline, CDR1 is SGHTS, CDR2 YDEGEE. CDR3 coding DNA: TGTGCCAGCAGCTCAGGCGGGGCCTACATCGGGGAGCTGTTTTTT. Protein sequence: CASSSGGAYIGELFF.

This chain uses TRBV5-1 with TRBJ1-3; D perhaps matches TRBD1 (6 bases). Trimming cost V 0 bases and J 8 bases, with 15 bases left between them. The CDR3 runs to 15 residues. In germline, CDR1 is SGHRS, CDR2 YFSETQ. CDR3 in DNA: TGCGCCAGCAGCTTGGGCAGGGGCGGCTCGGACACCATATATTTT. As protein: CASSLGRGGSDTIYF.

V and J are TRBV5-1 and TRBJ2-5; TRBD2 matches at 13 bases. V lost 4 bases and J lost 4; bases outside the gene matches: 10. Germline V gene lookup returns CDR1 SGHRS and CDR2 YFSETQ. The CDR3 sequence is 17 residues long. The CDR3 spells CASSLPGLAGIRETQYF. As DNA, the CDR3 is TGCGCCAGCAGCCTACCGGGACTAGCGGGAATCCGAGAGACCCAGTACTTC.

This clone has more than one count but fewer than ten. This sample also contains other DNA sequences that code for the same CDR3. This chain joins TRBV19 and TRBJ1-2, with a weak D call TRBD1 (5 bases). This CDR3 region has 13 residues. Trimming took off 3 bases at V and 5 bases at J, with 10 bases between the two ends. Germline lookup yields CDR1 LNHDA and CDR2 SQIVND (reference sequence). CDR3 residues: CASSIVRDYGYTF. DNA of the CDR3: TGTGCCAGTAGTATCGTCAGGGATTATGGCTACACCTTC.

This clone was detected only once. The V gene is TRBV11-2, the J gene TRBJ2-1, with TRBD2 matching 9 bases. Germline CDR1 is SGHAT and CDR2 is FQNNGV. V gave up 7 bases and J gave up 0 bases; unmatched junction bases: 4. The CDR3 has 15 amino acids. CDR3 sequence (DNA): TGTGCCAGCACTGAGACTAGCGGCTCCTACAATGAGCAGTTCTTC. Its protein is CASTETSGSYNEQFF.

V and J are TRBV18 and TRBJ2-5; D possibly corresponds to TRBD1 (7 bases). Trimming shortened V by 0 bases and J by 3 bases, and 14 bases separated the two germline ends. The CDR3 runs to 16 residues. Germline V lookup: CDR1 KGHSH, CDR2 LQKENI. The CDR3 loop is CASSPPVSRGEETQYF. CDR3 bases: TGTGCCAGCTCACCACCGGTCTCCAGGGGGGAAGAGACCCAGTACTTC. Complete variable domain (other parts from reference TRBV18 and TRBJ2-5): NAGVMQNPRHLVRRRGQEARLRCSPMKGHSHVYWYRQLPEEGLKFMVYLQKENIIDESGMPKERFSAEFPKEGPSILRIQQVVRGDSAAYFCASSPPVSRGEETQYFGPGTRLLVL.

The chain joins TRBV7-9 to TRBJ2-1; TRBD1 matches at 7 bases. There are 15 residues in the CDR3. Germline trimming cut 3 bases from V and 4 bases from J; bases unmatched to any gene: 6. The germline V gene has CDR1 SEHNR and CDR2 FQNEAQ (reference sequence). CDR3 bases: TGTGCCAGCAGCTTGGGGACAGACTTTTACAATGAGCAGTTCTTC. Translated, it gives CASSLGTDFYNEQFF.

V gene TRBV5-1 combines with J gene TRBJ1-2; D is ambiguous. The V and J ends lost 0 bases and 6 bases respectively, with 12 bases between them. This CDR3 is built from 14 residues. CDR1 is SGHRS, CDR2 YFSETQ, per germline. The CDR3 DNA reads TGCGCCAGCAGCTTGGCCGAGGGATTCGATGGCTACACCTTC. It is translated as CASSLAEGFDGYTF.

The chain carries TRBV28 and TRBJ2-2; 8 bases map to TRBD1. CDR1 and CDR2 (germline): MDHEN, SYDVKM. The J segment lost 4 bases and the V segment lost 6 bases, leaving 10 bases of the junction unmatched. The CDR3 is 16 residues long. The CDR3 DNA reads as TGTGCCAGCAGATCTCCAGGACAGGGTACCACCGGGGAGCTGTTTTTT. Translation gives CASRSPGQGTTGELFF.

The V and J genes are TRBV5-1 and TRBJ1-1, with 8 bases fitting TRBD1. The CDR3 is 15 amino acids. Germline CDR1 SGHRS, CDR2 YFSETQ. V shed 4 bases, J shed 6 bases, and the junction held 11 bases outside the gene matches. CDR3 sequence: CASSENGQGLAEAFF. The CDR3 region has the DNA TGCGCCAGCAGCGAGAACGGACAGGGTCTCGCTGAAGCTTTCTTT.

This clone appeared once. V usage is TRBV5-5 and J usage is TRBJ2-1, with unresolved D. Per the germline V gene, CDR1 is SGHKS and CDR2 is YYEKEE (reference sequence). Trimming removed 0 bases at V and 0 bases at J, with 10 bases between. The CDR3 extends over 16 amino acids. The CDR3 spells CASSLGPEASYNEQFF. CDR3 bases: TGTGCCAGCAGCTTGGGTCCTGAAGCCTCCTACAATGAGCAGTTCTTC.

The chain carries TRBV19 and TRBJ1-5; unclear D gene. Per the germline V gene, CDR1 is LNHDA and CDR2 is SQIVND (reference sequence). The V end lost 3 bases, the J end lost 11 bases, and 14 bases lay between the germline ends. The CDR3 is 13 amino acids. The DNA of the CDR3 is TGTGCCAGTAGTATTCGAACGTCGGGGACCCAGCATTTT. Its translation is CASSIRTSGTQHF.

The chain carries TRBV11-3 and TRBJ2-5; D uncertain. The germline gives CDR1 SGHNT, CDR2 YENEEA. CDR3 size: 12 residues. The ends were cut back, 0 bases at V and 5 bases at J, with 4 bases in the middle. The CDR3 loop is CASSLDSETQYF. CDR3 coding DNA: TGTGCCAGCAGCTTAGATTCGGAGACCCAGTACTTC. The variable domain in full, completed from reference TRBV11-3 and TRBJ2-5, reads EAGVVQSPRYKIIEKKQPVAFWCNPISGHNTLYWYLQNLGQGPELLIRYENEEAVDDSQLPKDRFSAERLKGVDSTLKIQPAELGDSAVYLCASSLDSETQYFGPGTRLLVL.

This clone was detected a few times. The J gene is TRBJ1-3, the V gene TRBV15; D remains unclear. V was cut by 0 bases and J by 0 bases, with 12 bases left in between. The CDR3 is 17 residues long. The germline V gene has CDR1 LNHNV and CDR2 YYDKDF (reference sequence). DNA of the CDR3: TGTGCCACCAGCAGAGATTTCGGCGGAACCTCTGGAAACACCATATATTTT. Its protein product is CATSRDFGGTSGNTIYF.

The V and J genes are TRBV7-9 and TRBJ2-7; no definite D call. Germline loops: CDR1 SEHNR, CDR2 FQNEAQ (reference sequence). Trimming stripped 5 bases from V and 2 bases from J, with 10 bases between. The CDR3 totals 13 residues. CDR3 loop: CASSPLETYEQYF. CDR3 coding DNA: TGTGCCAGCAGCCCTCTAGAAACCTACGAGCAGTACTTC.